This is a list of T cell receptor beta chains from one sample in a study of T cell responses to AZD1222 COVID-19 vaccine. The repertoire was sequenced with immunoSEQ multiplex PCR; TCRdb's copy has only in-frame clones and lacks some. This table has about 120,000 clones, around 94% appearing once. This specimen was peripheral blood, taken on day 0 of AZD1222 vaccination. These receptors were obtained from an adult in good health. Each CDR3 is given with its conserved first and last residue.

v_call,cdr3_length,cdr3_aa
TRBV7-6,20,CASSLTQPGLAGPTYNEQFF
TRBV25-1,13,CASSEFGNGELFF
TRBV7-8,18,CASSYEPTSGISTDTQYF
TRBV18,13,CATGTGGTYEQYF
TRBV18,14,CASSPTALNTEAFF
TRBV6-5,14,CASSYSGLGTEAFF
TRBV9,15,CASSVAGKGWGGYTF
TRBV5-6,14,CASSLYGPTDTQYF
TRBV5-1,14,CASSSGQVNDGYTF
TRBV5-1,14,CASSLGTQQDTQYF
TRBV28,14,CASSSWTGVDGYTF
TRBV2,12,CASRDRGYEQYF
TRBV30,13,CAWSVRGGNTIYF
TRBV7-2,13,CASSYRQQAEAFF
TRBV9,14,CASSARQDTDTQYF
TRBV2,13,CASRGTGVEKLFF
TRBV6-5,13,CASRLPEGDEQFF
TRBV30,11,CACTAGLGYTF
TRBV9,15,CASSVGVAGPYEQYF
TRBV5-4,15,CASSPSSGSTDTQYF
TRBV12-3/TRBV12-4,11,CASSRSVEAFF
TRBV21-1,15,CASAALGVVADTQYF
TRBV4-1,17,CASSQSKQELAKNIQYF
TRBV12-3/TRBV12-4,13,CASSFLAGDTQYF
TRBV19,14,CASSIQGAGYGYTF
TRBV28,14,CASTLTGGNSPLHF
TRBV30,11,CAWSEGGPLHF
TRBV6-6,15,CASKFSGTGGGEQYF
TRBV6-2/TRBV6-3,13,CASSLRRNTEAFF
TRBV5-6,16,CASSLLAGATGETQYF
TRBV2,15,CASSEDKASNYGYTF
TRBV6-5,14,CASKRQGSPGELFF
TRBV5-1,14,CASSLNTGLGGYTF
TRBV6-6,15,CASSYSFSGGEKLFF
TRBV9,14,CASSVEGAGVGYTF
TRBV5-1,15,CASSLMGSPEETQYF
TRBV19,11,CASRRGYGYTF
TRBV18,15,CASSPAGGEDYGYTF
TRBV25-1,17,CASSPPGPSSYNSPLHF
TRBV7-9,18,CASSSKSTSGGAGDTQYF
TRBV5-1,14,CASSLYLTTAEAFF
TRBV19,14,CASRLRGGDKPQHF
TRBV10-3,13,CAISESSARGYTF
TRBV2,13,CASRAVRVNGYTF
TRBV6-2/TRBV6-3,18,CASSAHRTGFWNTGELFF
TRBV3-1/TRBV3-2,14,CASSYQFSGNTIYF
TRBV7-7,15,CASSREASSYNEQFF
TRBV4-1,17,CASSQDPQGASGNTIYF
TRBV7-9,16,CASSFYTSWYQETQYF
TRBV3-1/TRBV3-2,16,CASSSQLAGRNRGQFF
TRBV6-2/TRBV6-3,14,CASSRTGGTGELFF
TRBV18,14,CASSPERGIQPQHF
TRBV3-1/TRBV3-2,13,CASSPRGGSPLHF
TRBV6-5,14,CASSGPGGGTEAFF
TRBV7-9,12,CASSSLFNEQFF